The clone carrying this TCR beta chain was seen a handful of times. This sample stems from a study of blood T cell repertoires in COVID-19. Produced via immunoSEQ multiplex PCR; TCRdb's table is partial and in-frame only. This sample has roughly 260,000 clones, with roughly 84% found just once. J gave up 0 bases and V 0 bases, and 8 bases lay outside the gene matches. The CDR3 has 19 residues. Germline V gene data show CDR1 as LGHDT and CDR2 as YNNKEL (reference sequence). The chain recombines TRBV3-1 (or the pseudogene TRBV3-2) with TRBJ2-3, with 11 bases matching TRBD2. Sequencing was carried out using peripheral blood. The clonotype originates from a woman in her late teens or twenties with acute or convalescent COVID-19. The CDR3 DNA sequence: TGTGCCAGCAGCCAAGATCTTAGCGGGAGGGTATCTAGCACAGATACGCAGTATTTT. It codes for CASSQDLSGRVSSTDTQYF.